The 9 T cell receptor beta chains reported below all come from one sample, sequenced in a study of CD8+ T cells in alopecia areata. Reverse transcription of extracted RNA yielded cDNA, which provided the sequencing template. Using immunoSEQ multiplex PCR, the repertoire was profiled, and TCRdb retains in-frame clones only, with some absent. The sample holds 110,000 to 150,000 clones, 40% to 65% seen once. Material: CD4+ T cells sorted from blood, obtained at week 0. The receptors were sampled from a human donor with alopecia areata.

This chain connects TRBV29-1 to TRBJ1-2; D is unresolved. The V gene's germline CDR1 is SQVTM and CDR2 ANQGSEA. V was trimmed by 7 bases and J by 6 bases, leaving 12 bases between them. The CDR3 contains 11 residues. The CDR3 nucleotides read TGCAGCGCTGGCATCCTGGATGGCTACACCTTC. It specifies CSAGILDGYTF.

V and J are TRBV7-9 and TRBJ2-5; D unresolved. Trimming shortened V by 5 bases and J by 3 bases, and 1 base separated the two germline ends. Germline V gene sequence: CDR1 SEHNR, CDR2 FQNEAQ (reference sequence). The CDR3 loop spans 10 amino acids. CDR3 nucleotides: TGTGCCAGCAGCGAAGAGACCCAGTACTTC. It codes for CASSEETQYF.

In this sample, this clone turned up many times. The chain combines TRBV27 with TRBJ2-7; TRBD1 is a possible D gene (6 bases). Trimming took off 2 bases at V and 3 bases at J, with 17 bases between the two ends. Germline values: CDR1 MNHEY, CDR2 SMNVEV (reference sequence). The CDR3 runs 16 residues. CDR3 in amino acids: CASSLRAGAGNYEQYF. For the CDR3, the DNA is TGTGCCAGCAGTTTACGGGCAGGGGCCGGGAACTACGAGCAGTACTTC.

This clone was seen only once. The chain has TRBV18 and TRBJ2-7, with D unresolved. The CDR3 has 14 residues. V was shortened by 2 bases and J by 7 bases, with 15 bases between the two germline ends. Germline CDR1 and CDR2: KGHSH and LQKENI. CDR3 region: CASSPGQLAQEQYF. In nucleotides, the CDR3 is TGTGCCAGCTCACCAGGGCAGCTGGCCCAGGAGCAGTACTTC.

The chain recombines TRBV10-3 with TRBJ2-5; D is unresolved. The CDR3 has 13 residues. Germline V gives CDR1 ENHRY, CDR2 SYGVKD. Trimming removed 5 bases at V and 2 bases at J, with 9 bases between. This chain's CDR3 is CAISFARQETQYF. The CDR3 region has the DNA TGTGCCATCAGTTTTGCGCGTCAAGAGACCCAGTACTTC.

V usage is TRBV28 and J usage is TRBJ2-7, with no clear D. The germline CDR1 and CDR2 sequences are MDHEN and SYDVKM. V was cut by 3 bases and J by 2 bases, with 5 bases left in between. The CDR3 loop spans 12 amino acids. The CDR3 DNA sequence: TGTGCCAGCAGTTTCAGGACCTACGAGCAGTACTTC. It yields the protein CASSFRTYEQYF.

The V and J genes are TRBV4-1 and TRBJ1-1; no definite D call. CDR3 length: 12 residues. V shed 4 bases and J shed 4 bases, with 7 bases lying between them. CDR1 and CDR2 (germline): MGHRA, YSYEKL. The DNA of the CDR3 is TGCGCCAGCAGCCCGCGGGGCACTGAAGCTTTCTTT. Translated, it gives CASSPRGTEAFF.

The chain joins TRBV29-1 to TRBJ1-2; D is uncertain. The germline V gene encodes CDR1 SQVTM and CDR2 ANQGSEA. V was trimmed by 4 bases and J by 2 bases, leaving 17 bases between them. CDR3 length: 15 residues. This CDR3 reads CSVGGSQGINYGYTF. In nucleotides, the CDR3 is TGCAGCGTTGGAGGGTCCCAAGGGATAAACTATGGCTACACCTTC.

V is TRBV7-8 and J is TRBJ1-5; D perhaps matches TRBD1 (6 bases). Trimming stripped 5 bases from V and 9 bases from J, with 14 bases between. Germline V lookup: CDR1 SGHVS, CDR2 FQNEAQ. This CDR3 has 13 residues. The CDR3 region is CASSPGTYRPQHF. CDR3 sequence (DNA): TGTGCCAGCAGCCCGGGGACATATAGGCCCCAGCATTTT.